These T cell receptor beta chains were read from a single sample in a study of neurological immune-mediated disorders. From the 5' RACE reads, TCRdb called clonotypes with MiXCR, one entry per CDR3 protein. The table has about 50,000 distinct CDR3 sequences, 10% seen once. The sequencing sample was made of PBMCs. The receptors originated from a woman aged 40 to 55 with HTLV-1-associated myelopathy (HAM/TSP). The CDR3 runs from the conserved cysteine through the conserved F or W. The order of the fields is J gene, clone size, D gene, V gene, CDR3 DNA, CDR3 protein. The D gene is left open where the match is weak. Expanded clones are given a class, and other clones once, few, many or no size at all.

>TRBJ2-3|many|-|TRBV9
TGTGCCAGCAGCGTAGAGTACACAGATACGCAGTATTTT
CASSVEYTDTQYF
>TRBJ2-5|many|TRBD2|TRBV7-2
TGTGCCAGCAACCAACCGAGCGGGGAAGAGACCCAGTACTTC
CASNQPSGEETQYF
>TRBJ2-3|few|-|TRBV5-6
TGTGCCAGCAGCTTGTATTTCCCGATTCATTCTAGCACAGATACGCAGTATTTT
CASSLYFPIHSSTDTQYF
>TRBJ2-7|many|TRBD1|TRBV6-5
TGTGCCAGCAGTGACAGGGGGCTCTACGAGCAGTACTTC
CASSDRGLYEQYF
>TRBJ2-3|many|-|TRBV25-1
TGTGCCAGCAGTGAATATTGGGGGGGCTCGGATACGCAGTATTTT
CASSEYWGGSDTQYF
>TRBJ2-5|many|TRBD1|TRBV5-1
TGCGCCAGCAGCCCACAGGGGGAGACCCAGTACTTC
CASSPQGETQYF
>TRBJ1-5|many|TRBD1|TRBV5-6
TGTGCCAGCAGCATCCGACGGACAGGTAATCAGCCCCAGCATTTT
CASSIRRTGNQPQHF
>TRBJ2-3|many|-|TRBV7-8
TGTGCCAGCAGCTCGATTAACACAGATACGCAGTATTTT
CASSSINTDTQYF
>TRBJ1-4|many|-|TRBV7-2
TGTGCCAGCAGCTTTGGTCCAAATGAAAAACTGTTTTTT
CASSFGPNEKLFF
>TRBJ1-3|many|-|TRBV7-8
TGTGCCAGCAGCTTAGATCGTGTAGGCGGAAACACCATATATTTT
CASSLDRVGGNTIYF
>TRBJ2-7|many|TRBD1|TRBV20-1
TGCAGTGCGGGGACAGATCGGCACGAGCAGTACTTC
CSAGTDRHEQYF
>TRBJ1-4|many|-|TRBV4-3
TGCGCCAGCAGCCAAGTTAGTGTTAATGAAAAACTGTTTTTT
CASSQVSVNEKLFF
>TRBJ2-7|many|-|TRBV7-3
TGTGCCAGCAGCTCCCCGGGTGTTTCGTCGCATAGCGTATACGAGCAGTACTTC
CASSSPGVSSHSVYEQYF
>TRBJ2-2|many|TRBD1|TRBV5-1
TGCGCCAGCAGCCAAGACAGGGTTGGGGAGCTGTTTTTT
CASSQDRVGELFF
>TRBJ2-2|many|TRBD2|TRBV6-2/TRBV6-3
TGTGCCAGCAGTTATCTAGCGGGAACCTCGAACACCGGGGAGCTGTTTTTT
CASSYLAGTSNTGELFF
>TRBJ2-5|-|TRBD1|TRBV7-2
TGTGCCAGCAGCCCCTCGAGACAGGGGTTTGAGACCCAGTACTTC
CASSPSRQGFETQYF
>TRBJ2-7|few|TRBD1|TRBV25-1
TGTGCCGGGGGGGTCGGGACAGGGGCACCGTACGAGCAGTACTTC
CAGGVGTGAPYEQYF
>TRBJ2-2|many|TRBD2|TRBV27
TGTGCCAGCAGTTTAGCGGGGGGCCCTTTCACCGGGGAGCTGTTTTTT
CASSLAGGPFTGELFF
>TRBJ2-4|many|-|TRBV5-1
TGCGCCAGCAGCTTGAGTGGCCAGGCCAGCATTCAGTACTTC
CASSLSGQASIQYF
>TRBJ2-3|many|TRBD2|TRBV5-1
TGCGCCAGCAGCAACGGCGGGACTAGCGGGGGGACAGATACGCAGTATTTT
CASSNGGTSGGTDTQYF
>TRBJ2-2|many|-|TRBV9
TGTGCCAGCAGCATAGACAGAATCGGGGAGCTGTTTTTT
CASSIDRIGELFF
>TRBJ2-5|many|-|TRBV5-1
TGCGCCAGCAGCACTGCTTGGCGGGCGGAGACCCAGTACTTC
CASSTAWRAETQYF
>TRBJ2-1|many|-|TRBV12-3/TRBV12-4
TGTGCCAGCAGTTTAAGGCGGGGGCAGTACAATGAGCAGTTCTTC
CASSLRRGQYNEQFF
>TRBJ2-7|many|-|TRBV12-5
TGTGCTAGTGGTTTTGCATCTTTCGACAGAGATCACGAGCAGTACTTC
CASGFASFDRDHEQYF
>TRBJ2-1|many|TRBD1|TRBV10-3
TGTGCCATCAGTGTAGGACAGGGGAGGATCTTACTTGGCAATGAGCAGTTCTTC
CAISVGQGRILLGNEQFF
>TRBJ2-1|many|-|TRBV11-2
TGTGCCAGCAGCTTAGGCAATGAGCAGTTCTTC
CASSLGNEQFF
>TRBJ2-7|many|-|TRBV4-3
TGCGCCAGCAGCCAAGATAGGGGTTACGAGCAGTACTTC
CASSQDRGYEQYF
>TRBJ1-6|many|-|TRBV10-3
TGTGCCATCAGAGGGGTTTTCGGTACCCTCCACTTT
CAIRGVFGTLHF
>TRBJ2-7|many|-|TRBV7-8
TGTGCCAGCAGCTTAGCGTCAGGGTCGGGCTCCTACGAGCAGTACTTC
CASSLASGSGSYEQYF
>TRBJ1-3|many|-|TRBV12-3/TRBV12-4
TGTGCCAGCAGTCCCAGGGGTTCTGGAAACACCATATATTTT
CASSPRGSGNTIYF